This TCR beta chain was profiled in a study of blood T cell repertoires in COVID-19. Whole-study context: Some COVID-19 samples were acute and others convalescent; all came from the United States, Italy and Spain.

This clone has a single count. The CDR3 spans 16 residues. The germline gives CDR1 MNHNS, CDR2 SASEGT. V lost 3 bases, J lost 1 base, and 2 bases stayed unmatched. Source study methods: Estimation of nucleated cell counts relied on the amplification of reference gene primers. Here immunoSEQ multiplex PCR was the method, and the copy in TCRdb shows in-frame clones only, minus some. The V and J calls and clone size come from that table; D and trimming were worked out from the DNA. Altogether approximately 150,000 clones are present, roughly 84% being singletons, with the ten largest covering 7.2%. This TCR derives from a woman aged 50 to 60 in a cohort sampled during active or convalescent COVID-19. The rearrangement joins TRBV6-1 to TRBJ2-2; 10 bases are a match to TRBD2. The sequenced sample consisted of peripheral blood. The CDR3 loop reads CASSESSGGNTGELFF. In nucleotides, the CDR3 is TGTGCCAGCAGTGAGTCTAGCGGGGGGAACACCGGGGAGCTGTTTTTT.